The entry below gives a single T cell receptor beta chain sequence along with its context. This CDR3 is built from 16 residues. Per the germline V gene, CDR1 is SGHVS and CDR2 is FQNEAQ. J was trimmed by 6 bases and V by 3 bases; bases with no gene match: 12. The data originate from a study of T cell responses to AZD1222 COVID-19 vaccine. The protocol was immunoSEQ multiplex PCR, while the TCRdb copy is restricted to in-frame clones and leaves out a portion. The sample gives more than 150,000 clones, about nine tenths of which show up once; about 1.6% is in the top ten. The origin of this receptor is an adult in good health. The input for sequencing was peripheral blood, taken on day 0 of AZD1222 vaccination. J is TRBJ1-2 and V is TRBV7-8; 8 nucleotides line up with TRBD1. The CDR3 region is CASSFTGQVAANGYTF. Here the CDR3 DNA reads TGTGCCAGCAGCTTCACGGGACAGGTGGCTGCAAATGGCTACACCTTC. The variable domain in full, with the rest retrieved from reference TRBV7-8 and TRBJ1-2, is GAGVSQSPRYKVAKRGQDVALRCDPISGHVSLFWYQQALGQGPEFLTYFQNEAQLDKSGLPSDRFFAERPEGSVSTLKIQRTQQEDSAVYLCASSFTGQVAANGYTFGSGTRLTVV.